Listed here is a single TCR beta chain. Its matching antigen is unknown. The data originate from a study of cytomegalovirus exposure and HLA in healthy donors. Points from the study as a whole: A later analysis linked a missense DCLRE1C variant to TCR beta V- and J-gene trimming. Prediction of most subjects' HLA-A and HLA-B alleles by TCR beta sequences was reportedly accurate. Several of the most significant clusters were apparently associated with common viral pathogens in a later analysis. Within the data, a cluster of highly shared sequence variants was likely a sequencing artifact.

CDR1 and CDR2 (germline): LGHNA, YNFKEQ. This CDR3 spans 16 amino acids. V dropped 1 base and J dropped 1 base, with 11 bases sitting between them. A multiplex PCR was run with 60 Vbeta primers and 13 Jbeta primers. The method was immunoSEQ multiplex PCR; TCRdb's version includes in-frame clones alone and lacks a portion of them. Of some 120,000 clones listed, approximately 61% are singletons. The rearrangement uses TRBV4-2 and TRBJ2-1; D unresolved. The sequence was collected from a man aged 25 to 40 in good health and CMV-seropositive. The sample was PBMCs. The chain's CDR3 is CASSQGPHGSYNEQFF. CDR3 bases: TGTGCCAGCAGCCAAGGCCCCCACGGGTCCTACAATGAGCAGTTCTTC.